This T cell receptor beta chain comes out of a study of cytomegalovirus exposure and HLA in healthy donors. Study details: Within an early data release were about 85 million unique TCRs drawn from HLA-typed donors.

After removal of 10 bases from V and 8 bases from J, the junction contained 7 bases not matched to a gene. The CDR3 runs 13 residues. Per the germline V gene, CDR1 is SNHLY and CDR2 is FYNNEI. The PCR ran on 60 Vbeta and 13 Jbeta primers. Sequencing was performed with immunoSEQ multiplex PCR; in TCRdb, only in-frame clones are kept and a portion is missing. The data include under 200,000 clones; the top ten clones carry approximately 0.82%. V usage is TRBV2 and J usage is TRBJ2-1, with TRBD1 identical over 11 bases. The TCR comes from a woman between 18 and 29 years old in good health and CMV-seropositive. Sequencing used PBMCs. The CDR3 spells CAIPGQGVYEQFF. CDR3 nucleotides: TGTGCCATCCCGGGACAGGGGGTTTATGAGCAGTTCTTC.